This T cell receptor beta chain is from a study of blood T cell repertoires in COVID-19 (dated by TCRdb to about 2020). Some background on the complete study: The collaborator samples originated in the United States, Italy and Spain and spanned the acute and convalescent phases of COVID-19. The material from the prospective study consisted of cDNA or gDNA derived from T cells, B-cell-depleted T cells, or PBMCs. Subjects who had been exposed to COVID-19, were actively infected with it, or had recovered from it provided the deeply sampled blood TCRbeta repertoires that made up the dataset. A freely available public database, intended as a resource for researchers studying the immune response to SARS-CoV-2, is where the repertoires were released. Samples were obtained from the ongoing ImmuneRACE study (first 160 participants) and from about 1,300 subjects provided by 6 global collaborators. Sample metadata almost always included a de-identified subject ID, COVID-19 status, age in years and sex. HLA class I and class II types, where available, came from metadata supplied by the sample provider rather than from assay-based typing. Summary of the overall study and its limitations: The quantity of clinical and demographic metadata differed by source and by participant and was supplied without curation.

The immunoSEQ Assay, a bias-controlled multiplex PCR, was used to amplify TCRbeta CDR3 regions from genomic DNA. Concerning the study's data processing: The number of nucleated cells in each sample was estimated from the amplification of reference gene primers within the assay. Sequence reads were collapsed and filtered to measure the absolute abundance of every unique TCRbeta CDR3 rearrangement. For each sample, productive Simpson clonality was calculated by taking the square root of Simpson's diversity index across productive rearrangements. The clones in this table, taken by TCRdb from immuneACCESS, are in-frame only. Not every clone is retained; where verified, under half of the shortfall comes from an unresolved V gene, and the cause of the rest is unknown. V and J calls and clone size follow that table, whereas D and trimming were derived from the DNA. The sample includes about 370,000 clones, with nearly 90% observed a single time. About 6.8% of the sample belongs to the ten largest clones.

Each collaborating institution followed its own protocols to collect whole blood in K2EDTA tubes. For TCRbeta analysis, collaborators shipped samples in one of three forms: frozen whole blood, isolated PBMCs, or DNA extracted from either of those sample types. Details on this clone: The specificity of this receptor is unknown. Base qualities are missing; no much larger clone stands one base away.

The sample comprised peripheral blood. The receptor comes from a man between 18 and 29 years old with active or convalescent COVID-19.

The DNA sequence is as follows: TGTGCCAGCAGCCGGACTAGCGGGGGGGCTGGACGCACAGATACGCAGTATTTT. Translated, it reads CASSRTSGGAGRTDTQYF. Recombination connected TRBV4-2 to TRBJ2-3, and TRBD2 matches 15 of the central bases. The CDR3, cysteine through phenylalanine, is 18 amino acids long. CDR3 DNA is the only sequence kept; it has 54 bases, read in frame from the first base. Trimming accounts for 4 bases at V and 1 base at J, while the number of junction bases matched to no gene is 6. The germline V gene specifies LGHNA as CDR1 and YNFKEQ as CDR2.